This record looks at one TCR beta chain sequence and its context. Its antigen is as yet unknown. Germline V gives CDR1 SEHNR, CDR2 FQNEAQ (reference sequence). V was shortened by 1 base and J by 2 bases, with 6 bases between the two germline ends. There are 13 residues in the CDR3. The sample belongs to a study of cytomegalovirus exposure and HLA in healthy donors. About the study: Earlier sequencing of about 179 million T cells yielded 95 million to 120 million unique TCR beta sequences.

The PCR contained 60 Vbeta and 13 Jbeta primers. Sequenced by immunoSEQ multiplex PCR; TCRdb stores in-frame clones only, minus some. Of roughly 180,000 clones in the sample, more than 65% are singletons; the top ten hold roughly 2.7%. Study-wide findings and caveats: Using the classifier, cytomegalovirus status was reportedly diagnosed with high specificity and sensitivity. Sequencing likely caused a cluster of highly shared sequence variants.

The sequencing sample was made of PBMCs. This clonotype was obtained from a female donor in good health and CMV-seronegative. The rearrangement uses TRBV7-9 and TRBJ2-7; no reliable D call. The CDR3 protein is CASSLGSAYEQYF. DNA of the CDR3: TGTGCCAGCAGCTTAGGGAGCGCCTACGAGCAGTACTTC.